This T cell receptor (beta chain) was recovered during a study of blood T cell repertoires in COVID-19. Data came from immunoSEQ multiplex PCR; TCRdb stores just in-frame clones and leaves some out. The sample holds 160,000 or so clones, 80% to 90% seen once. Germline lookup yields CDR1 MGHRA and CDR2 YSYEKL. This CDR3 is built from 16 residues. V was cut by 0 bases and J by 0 bases, with 8 bases left in between. The V gene is TRBV4-1, the J gene TRBJ2-2; D unclear. Sample: peripheral blood. The sequence was obtained from a woman older than 75 with acute or convalescent COVID-19. Written as DNA, the CDR3 is TGCGCCAGCAGCCAAGAATGGGCCTCGAACACCGGGGAGCTGTTTTTT. Its translation is CASSQEWASNTGELFF.